This T cell receptor (beta chain) comes out of a study of OX40 agonist ivuxolimab in advanced cancers. Study-wide results and limits: At 0.1-3.0 mg/kg, partial responders had clonal expansion among the lowest observed.

TCRdb keeps only in-frame clones here, not all; method: immunoSEQ multiplex PCR. The data hold over 150,000 clones, with 85% to 95% observed a single time. CDR3 length: 13 residues. In germline, CDR1 is MNHNY, CDR2 SVGAGI (reference sequence). Trimming at V came to 5 bases and at J to 7 bases, leaving 5 bases not matched to a gene. It was autoimmune disease history or systemic immunosuppression that excluded patients. As regards this clone: As yet, its antigen is unknown.

The chain uses TRBV6-6 and TRBJ1-5; TRBD1 matches 7 bases. The TCR sequence derives from an adult with an advanced solid tumor such as melanoma, head and neck, liver or kidney cancer. The source was CD4+ or CD8+ T cells sorted from blood, collected in a trial of the OX40 agonist ivuxolimab. CDR3 residues: CASSTTGSQPQHF. The DNA of the CDR3 is TGTGCCAGCAGTACGACAGGGTCGCAGCCCCAGCATTTT.